The 28 T cell receptor beta chains reported below all come from one sample, sequenced in a study of blood T cell repertoires in COVID-19. Profiling relied on immunoSEQ multiplex PCR, and the TCRdb table lists in-frame clones only, not all of them. The profile shows 80,000 to 100,000 clones, 86% of them singletons. The sample consisted of peripheral blood. The receptors here all came from a man aged 50 or older with acute or convalescent COVID-19.

The chain recombines TRBV7-9 with TRBJ1-3; tentative D call: TRBD1 (5 bases). Germline-derived CDR1 and CDR2 are SEHNR and FQNEAQ (reference sequence). This CDR3 is built from 13 residues. Trimming removed 2 bases from V and 3 bases from J, with 5 bases in between. CDR3 sequence: CASSLQGGNTIYF. The CDR3 DNA follows: TGTGCCAGCAGCTTACAGGGTGGAAACACCATATATTTT.

CDR3 in DNA: TGTGCCAGCAGCGCCCGACTAGCAGGGAATGAGCAGTTCTTC. Amino acid sequence: CASSARLAGNEQFF. The J gene is TRBJ2-1, the V gene TRBV9; TRBD2 agrees at 7 bases. Germline trimming cut 3 bases from V and 7 bases from J; bases unmatched to any gene: 7. The CDR3 contains 14 residues. CDR1 and CDR2 (germline): SGDLS, YYNGEE.

V is TRBV6-2 or TRBV6-3 and J is TRBJ2-2; a weak D match, TRBD2 (5 bases). The CDR3 length is 16 residues. CDR1 MNHEY and CDR2 SVGEGT come from the germline V gene. V was shortened by 2 bases and J by 1 base, with 11 bases between the two germline ends. The CDR3 sequence is CASSYGLGRNTGELFF. The CDR3 DNA sequence: TGTGCCAGCAGTTACGGGCTGGGGAGGAACACCGGGGAGCTGTTTTTT.

The gene calls are TRBV19 and TRBJ1-4, with 7 bases fitting TRBD1. Germline V lookup: CDR1 LNHDA, CDR2 SQIVND (reference sequence). V lost 3 bases and J lost 4; bases outside the gene matches: 5. The CDR3 runs 15 residues. In DNA, the CDR3 is TGTGCCAGTAGTATCCGACAGGGTGTTAATGAAAAACTGTTTTTT. Residues: CASSIRQGVNEKLFF.

This clone has just a few counts. V and J are TRBV4-1 and TRBJ1-2; weak D call: TRBD1 (5 bases). Germline CDR1 reads MGHRA; CDR2 reads YSYEKL. The CDR3 consists of 16 residues. With 0 bases removed from V and 2 bases from J, the gap between germline ends came to 13 bases. The CDR3 DNA is TGCGCCAGCAGCCAAGATACAGGACGGACCAACTATGGCTACACCTTC. It specifies CASSQDTGRTNYGYTF.

This sequence joins TRBV3-1 (or the pseudogene TRBV3-2) and TRBJ2-7; D may be TRBD1 (5 bases). V lost 1 base, J lost 6 bases, and 10 bases lay in between. This CDR3 is 13 amino acids long. CDR1 is LGHDT, CDR2 YNNKEL, per germline (reference sequence). CDR3 DNA sequence: TGTGCCAGCAGCCAAGTGCAGGGTGGCGAGCAGTACTTC. Translated, it gives CASSQVQGGEQYF.

The chain combines TRBV30 with TRBJ1-1; 8 bases are a match to TRBD1. Germline CDR1 GTSNPN, CDR2 SVGIG (reference sequence). V dropped 1 base and J dropped 1; count of bases not matched to a gene: 5. CDR3 length: 15 residues. Here the CDR3 DNA reads TGTGCCTGGAGTGAGGGGGACAGGAGGAACACTGAAGCTTTCTTT. It encodes CAWSEGDRRNTEAFF.

The chain links TRBV24-1 to TRBJ2-1; D remains ambiguous. The ends were cut back, 8 bases at V and 5 bases at J, with 15 bases in the middle. The CDR3 runs 14 residues. The germline CDR1 and CDR2 sequences are KGHDR and SFDVKD. The CDR3 nucleotides read TGTGCCACCAAATCGCCAGGAAATAACAATGAGCAGTTCTTC. This sequence encodes CATKSPGNNNEQFF.

CDR3 in amino acids: CAWSSGGAEQPQHF. The CDR3 bases are TGTGCCTGGAGCTCAGGAGGGGCGGAACAGCCCCAGCATTTT. This sequence joins TRBV30 and TRBJ1-5, with D possibly matching TRBD1 (5 bases). The CDR3 totals 14 residues. V was trimmed by 3 bases and J by 7 bases, leaving 16 bases between them. The V gene's germline CDR1 is GTSNPN and CDR2 SVGIG (reference sequence).

The chain employs TRBV10-1 and TRBJ2-1; the match to TRBD2 covers 11 bases. Germline-derived CDR1 and CDR2 are WNHNN and SYGVQD (reference sequence). Unmatched junction bases numbered 7, after V lost 3 bases and J lost 3 bases. The CDR3 length is 17 residues. As DNA, the CDR3 is TGCGCCAGCAGTGATCGTAGCGGGAGGGCCGACTACAATGAGCAGTTCTTC. Translated, it gives CASSDRSGRADYNEQFF.

The chain is built from TRBV2 and TRBJ2-1; TRBD2 might be the D (6 bases). Germline CDR1 reads SNHLY; CDR2 reads FYNNEI. The CDR3 runs to 12 residues. With 7 bases removed from V and 6 bases from J, the gap between germline ends came to 10 bases. The CDR3 loop reads CASIGRVNEQFF. CDR3 in DNA: TGTGCCAGCATCGGGAGAGTCAATGAGCAGTTCTTC.

The V and J genes are TRBV10-3 and TRBJ2-7, with 9 bases aligning to TRBD2. This CDR3 comprises 14 residues. From germline, CDR1 is ENHRY and CDR2 SYGVKD. J was trimmed by 6 bases and V by 6 bases; bases with no gene match: 9. The chain's CDR3 is CAISLEREAGEQYF. The CDR3 bases are TGTGCCATCAGCCTGGAGCGGGAGGCCGGCGAGCAGTACTTC.

The J gene is TRBJ2-4, the V gene TRBV18, with 10 nucleotides matching TRBD1. The germline gives CDR1 KGHSH, CDR2 LQKENI. V was clipped by 0 bases and J by 3 bases; unmatched bases: 2. This CDR3 region has 16 residues. The CDR3 sequence is CASSPPGDRGKNIQYF. In DNA form, the CDR3 reads TGTGCCAGCTCACCACCTGGGGACAGGGGCAAAAACATTCAGTACTTC.

The V and J genes are TRBV2 and TRBJ1-5; 7 bases match TRBD1. Germline assignment: CDR1 SNHLY and CDR2 FYNNEI. The CDR3 spans 15 residues. J was trimmed by 0 bases and V by 6 bases; bases with no gene match: 5. The CDR3 here is CASRDGQASNQPQHF. The CDR3 bases are TGTGCCAGCAGGGATGGACAGGCTAGCAATCAGCCCCAGCATTTT.

The chain combines TRBV19 with TRBJ1-1, with a tentative D call TRBD1 (6 bases). This CDR3 spans 13 amino acids. V was cut by 4 bases and J by 5 bases, with 11 bases left in between. Germline lookup yields CDR1 LNHDA and CDR2 SQIVND (reference sequence). DNA of the CDR3: TGTGCCAGTAGTACGGACAGAGGAACTGAAGCTTTCTTT. Amino acids: CASSTDRGTEAFF. Using reference TRBV19 and TRBJ1-1 for the parts outside the CDR3, the full variable domain is DGGITQSPKYLFRKEGQNVTLSCEQNLNHDAMYWYRQDPGQGLRLIYYSQIVNDFQKGDIAEGYSVSREKKESFPLTVTSAQKNPTAFYLCASSTDRGTEAFFGQGTRLTVV.

This clone came up a few times. The gene calls are TRBV7-2 and TRBJ2-2; maybe TRBD2 (6 bases). V was pared by 10 bases and J by 6 bases, with 15 bases between. The CDR3 loop spans 13 amino acids. CDR1 and CDR2 (germline): SGHTA, FQGNSA. The CDR3, as DNA: TGTGCCACACGGGACTCGAGGGCCGGGGAGCTGTTTTTT. Translation gives CATRDSRAGELFF.

The chain recombines TRBV7-9 with TRBJ2-2, with 7 bases matching TRBD2. V dropped 5 bases and J dropped 5; count of bases not matched to a gene: 11. CDR1 SEHNR and CDR2 FQNEAQ come from the germline V gene (reference sequence). The CDR3 is 16 amino acids. CDR3 DNA: TGTGCCAGCAGCCGACTAGCCCTAGGGAGGACCGGGGAGCTGTTTTTT. Translation: CASSRLALGRTGELFF.

This clone is a singleton in its sample. The chain joins TRBV27 to TRBJ2-7, with D hard to call. CDR3 size: 13 residues. Looked up from germline, CDR1 is MNHEY and CDR2 is SMNVEV (reference sequence). The ends were cut back, 7 bases at V and 2 bases at J, with 12 bases in the middle. The DNA of the CDR3 is TGTGCCAGCACCATTGGGCCCACCTACGAGCAGTACTTC. Amino acid sequence: CASTIGPTYEQYF.

The chain uses TRBV24-1 and TRBJ2-3; D is possibly TRBD2 (5 bases). This CDR3 is 14 amino acids long. The V and J ends lost 6 bases and 3 bases respectively, with 12 bases between them. Germline loops: CDR1 KGHDR, CDR2 SFDVKD. In DNA, the CDR3 is TGTGCCACCAGTCGCCTAGCAGAGACAGATACGCAGTATTTT. It codes for CATSRLAETDTQYF.

The chain joins TRBV2 to TRBJ1-6; D perhaps matches TRBD1 (6 bases). The CDR3 is 15 residues long. V dropped 6 bases and J dropped 10 bases, with 19 bases sitting between them. The germline gives CDR1 SNHLY, CDR2 FYNNEI. DNA of the CDR3: TGTGCCAGCAGAAATTCGGACAGTACTGAATCACCCCTCCACTTT. The encoded protein is CASRNSDSTESPLHF. Supplemented by reference TRBV2 and TRBJ1-6, the full variable domain reads EPEVTQTPSHQVTQMGQEVILRCVPISNHLYFYWYRQILGQKVEFLVSFYNNEISEKSEIFDDQFSVERPDGSNFTLKIRSTKLEDSAMYFCASRNSDSTESPLHFGNGTRLTVT.

The V and J genes are TRBV7-9 and TRBJ2-1; 8 bases align to TRBD1. The J segment lost 2 bases and the V segment lost 5 bases, leaving 5 bases of the junction unmatched. Looked up from germline, CDR1 is SEHNR and CDR2 is FQNEAQ (reference sequence). The CDR3 totals 15 residues. CDR3 DNA sequence: TGTGCCAGCAGCGATGGACAGGGAACCTACAATGAGCAGTTCTTC. Protein product: CASSDGQGTYNEQFF.

The chain links TRBV6-1 to TRBJ2-3; D is perhaps TRBD2 (5 bases). The CDR3 sequence is 13 residues long. From germline, CDR1 is MNHNS and CDR2 SASEGT. The CDR3 sequence: CAIREPFSDTQYF. The CDR3 DNA reads as TGTGCGATAAGGGAGCCGTTTTCTGATACGCAGTATTTT.

This chain uses TRBV18 with TRBJ1-1; D is uncertain. Germline lookup yields CDR1 KGHSH and CDR2 LQKENI. This CDR3 has 14 residues. V was trimmed by 2 bases and J by 8 bases, leaving 15 bases between them. CDR3 bases: TGTGCCAGCTCACCATATGGGGAAGCGGACGAAGCTTTCTTT. It specifies CASSPYGEADEAFF.

This clone is a singleton in its sample. The chain combines TRBV11-2 with TRBJ2-2, with 11 bases identical to TRBD2. This CDR3 contains 17 residues. From germline, CDR1 is SGHAT and CDR2 FQNNGV. The trim removed 1 base at V and 7 bases at J, leaving 8 bases unmatched. The CDR3 region is CASSLVASGRRSGELFF. The CDR3 bases are TGTGCCAGCAGCTTAGTGGCTAGCGGGAGGAGGAGCGGGGAGCTGTTTTTT.

The V gene is TRBV4-2, the J gene TRBJ1-3, with D maybe TRBD1 (6 bases). Germline CDR1 is LGHNA and CDR2 is YNFKEQ. Trimming stripped 0 bases from V and 4 bases from J, with 13 bases between. This CDR3 is 16 amino acids long. Written as DNA, the CDR3 is TGTGCCAGCAGCCAAGATTACGGGGGGCCAGGAAACACCATATATTTT. The encoded protein is CASSQDYGGPGNTIYF.

CDR3 DNA: TGCGCCAGCAGCTTGGAGACAGTACTCTATGGCTACACCTTC. It specifies CASSLETVLYGYTF. The chain links TRBV5-1 to TRBJ1-2; the D gene is possibly TRBD1 (5 bases). The CDR3 loop spans 14 amino acids. Germline assignment: CDR1 SGHRS and CDR2 YFSETQ. V dropped 0 bases and J dropped 4 bases, with 10 bases sitting between them. The whole variable domain, filled in from reference TRBV5-1 and TRBJ1-2, reads KAGVTQTPRYLIKTRGQQVTLSCSPISGHRSVSWYQQTPGQGLQFLFEYFSETQRNKGNFPGRFSGRQFSNSRSEMNVSTLELGDSALYLCASSLETVLYGYTFGSGTRLTVV.

The chain employs TRBV9 and TRBJ2-1, with 10 bases matching TRBD2. With 4 bases clipped from V and 4 bases from J, the junction kept 5 bases outside the gene matches. CDR1 SGDLS and CDR2 YYNGEE come from the germline V gene. The CDR3 spans 15 residues. In nucleotides, the CDR3 is TGTGCCAGCAGCTCATCTAGCGGGAGTTACAATGAGCAGTTCTTC. Translated, it gives CASSSSSGSYNEQFF.

The chain recombines TRBV19 with TRBJ2-1; D may be TRBD1 (5 bases). The V end lost 3 bases, the J end lost 8 bases, and 17 bases lay between the germline ends. There are 15 residues in the CDR3. The germline gives CDR1 LNHDA, CDR2 SQIVND (reference sequence). The CDR3, as DNA: TGTGCCAGTAGTATTCAGGCAGGGCTAGGCGATGAGCAGTTCTTC. Amino acid sequence: CASSIQAGLGDEQFF.